What follows are 14 T cell receptor beta chains derived from one specimen sequenced in a study of technical replicates of blood from several donors. Profiled with immunoSEQ multiplex PCR; TCRdb holds only in-frame clones, not every one. The sample carries 80,000 to 95,000 clones, about 96% recorded once. Sequencing was performed on T cells isolated from PBMCs. The receptors here all came from a human donor in good health.

V usage is TRBV5-1 and J usage is TRBJ2-5; 10 bases line up with TRBD1. The germline CDR1 and CDR2 sequences are SGHRS and YFSETQ. This CDR3 contains 15 residues. V lost 4 bases and J lost 5; bases outside the gene matches: 8. CDR3 DNA: TGCGCCAGCAGCCTGGGACAGGGGCCTCAGGAGACCCAGTACTTC. Translated: CASSLGQGPQETQYF.

V gene TRBV7-9 combines with J gene TRBJ2-5; the match to TRBD2 covers 12 bases. Germline V gene sequence: CDR1 SEHNR, CDR2 FQNEAQ (reference sequence). The junction had 6 bases not matched to a gene; V was cut back by 2 bases and J by 5 bases. The length of the CDR3 is 16 residues. The CDR3 coding sequence is TGTGCCAGCAGCTTATCTAGCGGGAGGGTTTGGGAGACCCAGTACTTC. Residues: CASSLSSGRVWETQYF.

This chain links TRBV6-6 with TRBJ2-7, with TRBD2 as a possible D gene (5 bases). Germline CDR1 MNHNY, CDR2 SVGAGI (reference sequence). V shed 5 bases and J shed 4 bases, with 9 bases lying between them. CDR3 size: 12 residues. The CDR3 coding sequence is TGTGCCAGCAGTACTAGTTGGTACGAGCAGTACTTC. This sequence encodes CASSTSWYEQYF.

This clone was detected a few times. The gene calls are TRBV7-9 and TRBJ1-2; TRBD1 agrees at 7 bases. Germline values: CDR1 SEHNR, CDR2 FQNEAQ (reference sequence). With V trimmed by 5 bases and J by 8 bases, 5 bases remained unmatched. The length of the CDR3 is 12 residues. The CDR3 here is CASSPGGIGYTF. DNA for the CDR3: TGTGCCAGCAGCCCAGGGGGGATCGGCTACACCTTC.

The chain is built from TRBV7-9 and TRBJ1-3, with 9 bases lining up with TRBD1. Trimming at V came to 4 bases and at J to 0 bases, leaving 13 bases not matched to a gene. The CDR3 totals 19 residues. The germline CDR1 and CDR2 sequences are SEHNR and FQNEAQ (reference sequence). The CDR3 sequence is CASSSPVGQGRSSGNTIYF. CDR3 nucleotide sequence: TGTGCCAGCAGCTCCCCCGTGGGACAGGGAAGGAGCTCTGGAAACACCATATATTTT. Looking up the rest from reference TRBV7-9 and TRBJ1-3 gives the full variable domain: DTGVSQNPRHKITKRGQNVTFRCDPISEHNRLYWYRQTLGQGPEFLTYFQNEAQLEKSRLLSDRFSAERPKGSFSTLEIQRTEQGDSAMYLCASSSPVGQGRSSGNTIYFGEGSWLTVV.

The chain couples TRBV28 to TRBJ2-5; D is possibly TRBD1 (6 bases). This CDR3 is 14 amino acids long. Trimming took off 3 bases at V and 5 bases at J, with 13 bases between the two ends. Germline CDR1 reads MDHEN; CDR2 reads SYDVKM. The DNA for the CDR3 is TGTGCCAGCAGTTTCGCAGGGGCCGGGGAGACCCAGTACTTC. Translated: CASSFAGAGETQYF.

This rearrangement joins TRBV27 to TRBJ2-2; 9 bases map to TRBD2. V lost 11 bases and J lost 8; bases outside the gene matches: 18. Germline CDR1 reads MNHEY; CDR2 reads SMNVEV (reference sequence). This CDR3 region has 16 residues. CDR3 protein: CAVREISGSNKGELFF. The CDR3 nucleotides are TGTGCCGTTAGGGAAATTAGCGGGAGTAACAAGGGGGAGCTGTTTTTT.

In its sample, this clone was seen once. The V call is TRBV10-3, the J call TRBJ2-3; D possibly corresponds to TRBD1 (5 bases). CDR1 and CDR2 (germline): ENHRY, SYGVKD. The CDR3 covers 14 residues. The V end lost 3 bases, the J end lost 3 bases, and 10 bases lay between the germline ends. CDR3 in amino acids: CAISEDRSTDTQYF. The CDR3, as DNA: TGTGCCATCAGTGAAGACAGATCTACAGATACGCAGTATTTT.

This chain joins TRBV5-5 and TRBJ1-4; D may be TRBD1 (5 bases). Per germline, CDR1 SGHKS and CDR2 YYEKEE (reference sequence). The V end lost 4 bases, the J end lost 7 bases, and 17 bases lay between the germline ends. This CDR3 comprises 15 residues. This CDR3 reads CASSTPAGSGEKLFF. The CDR3 nucleotides read TGTGCCAGCAGCACCCCTGCAGGGTCGGGTGAAAAACTGTTTTTT.

The rearrangement uses TRBV4-1 and TRBJ2-1, with TRBD1 identical over 10 bases. CDR3 length: 16 amino acids. Per the germline V gene, CDR1 is MGHRA and CDR2 is YSYEKL. V was pared by 2 bases and J by 9 bases, with 10 bases of the junction left unmatched. This CDR3 is CASSQLPGQGSSEQFF. The CDR3 nucleotides are TGCGCCAGCAGCCAATTACCGGGACAGGGGAGTAGTGAGCAGTTCTTC.

The chain combines TRBV27 with TRBJ1-5, with D unresolved. V was cut by 4 bases and J by 4 bases, with 5 bases left in between. Germline V gene lookup returns CDR1 MNHEY and CDR2 SMNVEV (reference sequence). The CDR3 extends over 12 amino acids. The CDR3 sequence: CASSSYNQPQHF. CDR3 in DNA: TGTGCCAGCAGTTCCTATAATCAGCCCCAGCATTTT.

The rearrangement links TRBV4-1 to TRBJ2-7; TRBD2 agrees at 7 bases. The trim removed 0 bases at V and 0 bases at J, leaving 11 bases unmatched. Germline CDR1 MGHRA, CDR2 YSYEKL. The CDR3 length is 18 residues. CDR3 DNA sequence: TGCGCCAGCAGCCAAGAAAGGGAGTCCAGCGGGAACTCCTACGAGCAGTACTTC. As protein: CASSQERESSGNSYEQYF.

The chain recombines TRBV7-9 with TRBJ2-7, with 8 bases fitting TRBD1. The V gene end was trimmed by 5 bases and the J gene end by 6 bases; junction bases not matched to a gene: 18. This CDR3 contains 17 residues. Germline V gene lookup returns CDR1 SEHNR and CDR2 FQNEAQ (reference sequence). CDR3 bases: TGTGCCAGCAGCATAACACGGGACAGGCCCAACCCTGGCGAGCAGTACTTC. This gives the protein CASSITRDRPNPGEQYF.

V gene TRBV6-6 combines with J gene TRBJ2-7; 7 nucleotides match TRBD2. The V gene's germline CDR1 is MNHNY and CDR2 SVGAGI (reference sequence). CDR3 length equals 13 residues. The V gene end was trimmed by 7 bases and the J gene end by 0 bases; junction bases not matched to a gene: 3. The chain's CDR3 is CASTGGSSYEQYF. The CDR3 DNA reads as TGTGCCAGCACCGGCGGGAGCTCCTACGAGCAGTACTTC.